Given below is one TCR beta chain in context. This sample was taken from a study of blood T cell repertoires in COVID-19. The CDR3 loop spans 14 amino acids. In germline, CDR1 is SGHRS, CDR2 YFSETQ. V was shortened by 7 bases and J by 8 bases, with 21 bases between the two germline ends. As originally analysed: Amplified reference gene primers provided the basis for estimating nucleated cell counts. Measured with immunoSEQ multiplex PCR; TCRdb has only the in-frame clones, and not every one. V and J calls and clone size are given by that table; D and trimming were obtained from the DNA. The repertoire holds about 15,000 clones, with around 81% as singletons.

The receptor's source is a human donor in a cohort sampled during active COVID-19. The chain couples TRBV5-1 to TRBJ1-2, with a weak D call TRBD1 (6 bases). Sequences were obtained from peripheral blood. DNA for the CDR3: TGCGCCAGCGCGGTGGGGGCCCTCCGGGACGGCTACACCTTC. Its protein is CASAVGALRDGYTF.